Listed below are T cell receptor beta chains from one sample, sequenced in a study of cytomegalovirus exposure and HLA in healthy donors. This table comes from immunoSEQ multiplex PCR, and its TCRdb copy is limited to in-frame clones, with some not included. The sample consists of 100,000 to 120,000 clones, approximately 78% of them appearing once. Material: PBMCs. Receptors were obtained from a woman in her twenties or thirties in good health and CMV-seronegative. Each CDR3 is given with its conserved first and last residue. Fields, in order: D gene, J gene, CDR3 length, clone size, V gene, CDR3 DNA, CDR3 protein. D genes are given only for firm matches. Only some rows state a clone size, as once, few, many or a class for expanded clones.

d_call: TRBD1; j_call: TRBJ2-1; cdr3_length: 17; clone_size: NA; v_call: TRBV4-2; cdr3_nt: TGTGCCAGCAGCCAGGGAAGGGGGCAGCACTCCTACAATGAGCAGTTCTTC; cdr3_aa: CASSQGRGQHSYNEQFF
d_call: NA; j_call: TRBJ1-1; cdr3_length: 14; clone_size: NA; v_call: TRBV9; cdr3_nt: TGTGCCAGCAGCGTAGCTACGGCGGTCACTGAAGCTTTCTTT; cdr3_aa: CASSVATAVTEAFF
d_call: NA; j_call: TRBJ2-7; cdr3_length: 15; clone_size: NA; v_call: TRBV7-7; cdr3_nt: TGTGCCAGCAGCCCCCCCGTGGACTGGGAGTACGAGCAGTACTTC; cdr3_aa: CASSPPVDWEYEQYF
d_call: TRBD2; j_call: TRBJ2-5; cdr3_length: 17; clone_size: NA; v_call: TRBV7-2; cdr3_nt: TGTGCCAGCAGCTTACTAGCGGGGGGGCATTTCCAAGAGACCCAGTACTTC; cdr3_aa: CASSLLAGGHFQETQYF
d_call: TRBD1; j_call: TRBJ1-2; cdr3_length: 16; clone_size: once; v_call: TRBV9; cdr3_nt: TGTGCCAGCAGCCTGAGACCAACAGGGGGCGTCGATGGCTACACCTTC; cdr3_aa: CASSLRPTGGVDGYTF
d_call: NA; j_call: TRBJ2-5; cdr3_length: 15; clone_size: NA; v_call: TRBV15; cdr3_nt: TGTGCCACCAGCAGTATACAGGGAAGGGGAGAGACCCAGTACTTC; cdr3_aa: CATSSIQGRGETQYF
d_call: NA; j_call: TRBJ1-2; cdr3_length: 13; clone_size: few; v_call: TRBV28; cdr3_nt: TGTGCCAGCAGTTTATTCAGAAACTATGGCTACACCTTC; cdr3_aa: CASSLFRNYGYTF
d_call: NA; j_call: TRBJ1-5; cdr3_length: 13; clone_size: NA; v_call: TRBV6-1; cdr3_nt: TGTGCCAGCAGTGTACAGGGTAATCAGCCCCAGCATTTT; cdr3_aa: CASSVQGNQPQHF
d_call: TRBD2; j_call: TRBJ2-1; cdr3_length: 17; clone_size: NA; v_call: TRBV7-2; cdr3_nt: TGTGCCAGCAGCCGAGCTAGCGGGATGAGCTCCTACAATGAGCAGTTCTTC; cdr3_aa: CASSRASGMSSYNEQFF
d_call: NA; j_call: TRBJ1-4; cdr3_length: 15; clone_size: NA; v_call: TRBV30; cdr3_nt: TGTGCCTGGAGTGTACAAACCGGGGGTAATGAAAAACTGTTTTTT; cdr3_aa: CAWSVQTGGNEKLFF
d_call: TRBD2; j_call: TRBJ2-2; cdr3_length: 15; clone_size: NA; v_call: TRBV30; cdr3_nt: TGTGCCTGGAGTTCCCGGACTAGAATATCCGGGGAGCTGTTTTTT; cdr3_aa: CAWSSRTRISGELFF
d_call: TRBD1; j_call: TRBJ1-1; cdr3_length: 14; clone_size: NA; v_call: TRBV7-8; cdr3_nt: TGTGCCAGCAGCTCCAGGGGGCGGAACACTGAAGCTTTCTTT; cdr3_aa: CASSSRGRNTEAFF
d_call: TRBD2; j_call: TRBJ2-1; cdr3_length: 14; clone_size: NA; v_call: TRBV6-5; cdr3_nt: TGTGCCAGCAGCTCTCCCGGGACTAGCTACGAGCAGTTCTTC; cdr3_aa: CASSSPGTSYEQFF
d_call: NA; j_call: TRBJ2-1; cdr3_length: 12; clone_size: NA; v_call: TRBV28; cdr3_nt: TGTGCCACCAGAGACACTTACAATGAGCAGTTCTTC; cdr3_aa: CATRDTYNEQFF
d_call: NA; j_call: TRBJ2-5; cdr3_length: 16; clone_size: NA; v_call: TRBV4-1; cdr3_nt: TGCGCCAGCAGCCAAGACACAGGGCTCGGCCAAGAGACCCAGTACTTC; cdr3_aa: CASSQDTGLGQETQYF
d_call: NA; j_call: TRBJ2-7; cdr3_length: 15; clone_size: NA; v_call: TRBV7-2; cdr3_nt: TGTGCCAGCAGGACCGGGGGAGGGACAGGCTACGAGCAGTACTTC; cdr3_aa: CASRTGGGTGYEQYF
d_call: NA; j_call: TRBJ1-2; cdr3_length: 15; clone_size: many; v_call: TRBV4-1; cdr3_nt: TGCGCCAGCAGCCAAATTACAGGATTCTACTATGGCTACACCTTC; cdr3_aa: CASSQITGFYYGYTF
d_call: TRBD1; j_call: TRBJ2-1; cdr3_length: 18; clone_size: once; v_call: TRBV7-8; cdr3_nt: TGTGCCAGCAGCTTAGCAGAGGGGAGACAGGGGGCAGCCAATGAGCAGTTCTTC; cdr3_aa: CASSLAEGRQGAANEQFF
d_call: NA; j_call: TRBJ1-5; cdr3_length: 15; clone_size: NA; v_call: TRBV2; cdr3_nt: TGTGCCACCTCCCGGGGCAGGGAGGCGAATCAGCCCCAGCATTTT; cdr3_aa: CATSRGREANQPQHF
d_call: NA; j_call: TRBJ2-7; cdr3_length: 15; clone_size: NA; v_call: TRBV7-2; cdr3_nt: TGTGCCAGCAGCACTAGGGTAGGGAACTCCTACGAGCAGTACTTC; cdr3_aa: CASSTRVGNSYEQYF
d_call: NA; j_call: TRBJ1-4; cdr3_length: 15; clone_size: NA; v_call: TRBV6-5; cdr3_nt: TGTGCCAGCAGTTACTCAGAAGGGAGGACCGAAAAACTGTTTTTT; cdr3_aa: CASSYSEGRTEKLFF
d_call: TRBD1; j_call: TRBJ2-2; cdr3_length: 14; clone_size: few; v_call: TRBV4-2; cdr3_nt: TGTGCCAGCAGCCGGCAGGGGGAGACCGGGGAGCTGTTTTTT; cdr3_aa: CASSRQGETGELFF
d_call: TRBD1; j_call: TRBJ1-4; cdr3_length: 14; clone_size: NA; v_call: TRBV28; cdr3_nt: TGTGCCAGCAGACGACAGGGGTCTAATGAAAAACTGTTTTTT; cdr3_aa: CASRRQGSNEKLFF
d_call: TRBD1; j_call: TRBJ2-7; cdr3_length: 16; clone_size: NA; v_call: TRBV6-5; cdr3_nt: TGTGCCAGCAGTTACGGTCGGCGGACAGGGTTGGACGAGCAGTACTTC; cdr3_aa: CASSYGRRTGLDEQYF
d_call: TRBD2; j_call: TRBJ2-3; cdr3_length: 15; clone_size: NA; v_call: TRBV6-1; cdr3_nt: TGTGCCAGCAGTGACCTAGCGGGGGCATCAGATACGCAGTATTTT; cdr3_aa: CASSDLAGASDTQYF
d_call: TRBD1; j_call: TRBJ1-4; cdr3_length: 14; clone_size: few; v_call: TRBV30; cdr3_nt: TGTGCCTGGAGTAGGGACAGGGAAAATGAAAAACTGTTTTTT; cdr3_aa: CAWSRDRENEKLFF
d_call: NA; j_call: TRBJ2-1; cdr3_length: 16; clone_size: NA; v_call: TRBV5-7; cdr3_nt: TGTGCCAGCAGCTTGCCGTCAGATGAAACCTACAATGAGCAGTTCTTC; cdr3_aa: CASSLPSDETYNEQFF
d_call: TRBD2; j_call: TRBJ2-5; cdr3_length: 14; clone_size: NA; v_call: TRBV11-2; cdr3_nt: TGTGCCAGCAGCTACCGGGGGGGCAGGGAGACCCAGTACTTC; cdr3_aa: CASSYRGGRETQYF
d_call: NA; j_call: TRBJ2-7; cdr3_length: 11; clone_size: NA; v_call: TRBV14; cdr3_nt: TGTGCCAGCAGCCACACCTACGAGCAGTACTTC; cdr3_aa: CASSHTYEQYF